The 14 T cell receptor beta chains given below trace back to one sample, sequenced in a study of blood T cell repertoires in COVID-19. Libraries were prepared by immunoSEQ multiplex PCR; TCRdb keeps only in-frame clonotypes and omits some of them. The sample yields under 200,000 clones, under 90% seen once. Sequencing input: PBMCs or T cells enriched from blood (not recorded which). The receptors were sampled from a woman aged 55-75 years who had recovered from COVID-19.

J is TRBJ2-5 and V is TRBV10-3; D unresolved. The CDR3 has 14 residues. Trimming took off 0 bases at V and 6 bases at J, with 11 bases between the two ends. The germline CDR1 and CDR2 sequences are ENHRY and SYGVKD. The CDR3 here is CAISESASLKTQYF. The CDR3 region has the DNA TGTGCCATCAGTGAGTCGGCTAGTTTGAAGACCCAGTACTTC.

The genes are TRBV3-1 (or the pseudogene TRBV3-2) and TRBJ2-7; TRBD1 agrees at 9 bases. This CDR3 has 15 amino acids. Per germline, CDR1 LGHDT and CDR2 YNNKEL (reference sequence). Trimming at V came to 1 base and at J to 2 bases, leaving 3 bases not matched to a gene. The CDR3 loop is CASSQGQGGAYEQYF. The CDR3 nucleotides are TGTGCCAGCAGCCAAGGACAGGGGGGCGCCTACGAGCAGTACTTC.

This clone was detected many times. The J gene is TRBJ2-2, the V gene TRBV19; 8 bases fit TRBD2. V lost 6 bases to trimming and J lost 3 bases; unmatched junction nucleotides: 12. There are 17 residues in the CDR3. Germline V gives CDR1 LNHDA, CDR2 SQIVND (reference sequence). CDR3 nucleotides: TGTGCCAGTAGCTCCCTCCAGGCGGGGGGTTACACCGGGGAGCTGTTTTTT. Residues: CASSSLQAGGYTGELFF.

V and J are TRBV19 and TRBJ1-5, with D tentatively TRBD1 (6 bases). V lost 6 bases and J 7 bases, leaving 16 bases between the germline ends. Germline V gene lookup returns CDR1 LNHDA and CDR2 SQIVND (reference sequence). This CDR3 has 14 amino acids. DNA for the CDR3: TGTGCCAGTAGCAACCCAGGGGTAGGACAGCCCCAGCATTTT. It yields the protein CASSNPGVGQPQHF. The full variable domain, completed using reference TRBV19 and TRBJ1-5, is DGGITQSPKYLFRKEGQNVTLSCEQNLNHDAMYWYRQDPGQGLRLIYYSQIVNDFQKGDIAEGYSVSREKKESFPLTVTSAQKNPTAFYLCASSNPGVGQPQHFGDGTRLSIL.

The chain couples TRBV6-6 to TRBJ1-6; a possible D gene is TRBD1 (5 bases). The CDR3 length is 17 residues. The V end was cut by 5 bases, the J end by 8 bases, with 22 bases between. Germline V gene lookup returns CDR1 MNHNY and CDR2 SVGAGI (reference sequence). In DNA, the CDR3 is TGTGCCAGCAGTCGCGACAGAACCCCGAATGGAGATTCACCCCTCCACTTT. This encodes CASSRDRTPNGDSPLHF.

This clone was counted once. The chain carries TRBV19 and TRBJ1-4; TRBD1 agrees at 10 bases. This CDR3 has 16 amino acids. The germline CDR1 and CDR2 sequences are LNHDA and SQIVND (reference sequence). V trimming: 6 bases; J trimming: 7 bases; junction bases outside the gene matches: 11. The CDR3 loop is CASRQRDRGKGEKLFF. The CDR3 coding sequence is TGTGCCAGTAGGCAACGGGACAGGGGCAAGGGTGAAAAACTGTTTTTT.

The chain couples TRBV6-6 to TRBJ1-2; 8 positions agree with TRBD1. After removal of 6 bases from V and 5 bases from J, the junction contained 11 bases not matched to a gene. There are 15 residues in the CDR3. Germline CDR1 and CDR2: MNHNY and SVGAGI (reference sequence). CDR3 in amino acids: CASRPGQGALYGYTF. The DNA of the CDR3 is TGTGCCAGCAGACCCGGACAGGGCGCCCTATATGGCTACACCTTC.

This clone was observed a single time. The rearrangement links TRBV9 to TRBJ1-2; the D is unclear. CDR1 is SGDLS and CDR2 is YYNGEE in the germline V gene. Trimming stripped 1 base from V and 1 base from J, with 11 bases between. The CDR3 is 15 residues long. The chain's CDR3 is CASSVTDGVNYGYTF. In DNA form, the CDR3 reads TGTGCCAGCAGCGTAACGGACGGGGTTAACTATGGCTACACCTTC.

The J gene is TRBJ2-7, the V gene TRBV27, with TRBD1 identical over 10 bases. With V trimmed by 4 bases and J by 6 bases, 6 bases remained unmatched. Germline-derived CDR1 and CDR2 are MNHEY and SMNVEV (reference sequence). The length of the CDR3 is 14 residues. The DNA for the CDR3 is TGTGCCAGCAGTTCAAGGACAGGGGGGGTCGAGCAGTACTTC. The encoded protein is CASSSRTGGVEQYF.

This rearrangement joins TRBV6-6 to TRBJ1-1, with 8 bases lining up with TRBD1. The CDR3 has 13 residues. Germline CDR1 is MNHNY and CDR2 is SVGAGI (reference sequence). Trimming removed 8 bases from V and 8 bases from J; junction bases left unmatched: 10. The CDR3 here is CASLGQGTAEAFF. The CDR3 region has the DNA TGTGCCAGCCTTGGACAGGGTACTGCCGAAGCTTTCTTT.

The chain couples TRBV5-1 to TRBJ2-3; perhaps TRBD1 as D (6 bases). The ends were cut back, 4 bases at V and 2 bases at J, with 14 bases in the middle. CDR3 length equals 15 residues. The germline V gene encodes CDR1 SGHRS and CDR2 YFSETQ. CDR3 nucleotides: TGCGCCAGCAGCACGGGACACAGAGACACAGATACGCAGTATTTT. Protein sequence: CASSTGHRDTDTQYF.

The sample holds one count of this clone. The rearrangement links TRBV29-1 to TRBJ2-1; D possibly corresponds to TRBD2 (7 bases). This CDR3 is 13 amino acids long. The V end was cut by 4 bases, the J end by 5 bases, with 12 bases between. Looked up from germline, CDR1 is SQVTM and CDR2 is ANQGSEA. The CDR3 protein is CSVAGGDNNEQFF. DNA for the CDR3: TGCAGCGTTGCTGGGGGGGACAACAATGAGCAGTTCTTC.

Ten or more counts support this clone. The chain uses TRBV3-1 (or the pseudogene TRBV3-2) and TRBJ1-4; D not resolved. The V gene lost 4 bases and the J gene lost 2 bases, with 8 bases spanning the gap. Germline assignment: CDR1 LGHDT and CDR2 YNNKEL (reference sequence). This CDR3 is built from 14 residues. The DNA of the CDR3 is TGTGCCAGCAGCCGCCGGGAGACTAATGAAAAACTGTTTTTT. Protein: CASSRRETNEKLFF.

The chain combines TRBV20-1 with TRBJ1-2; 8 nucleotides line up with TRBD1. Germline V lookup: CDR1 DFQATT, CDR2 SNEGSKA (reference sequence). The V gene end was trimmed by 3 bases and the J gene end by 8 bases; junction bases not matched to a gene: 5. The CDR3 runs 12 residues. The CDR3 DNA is TGCAGTGCTAGTCAGGGGGCGCGAGGCTACACCTTC. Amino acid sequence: CSASQGARGYTF.